The following is a TCR beta chain sequence with its context. The antigen remains undetermined. Trimming cost V 2 bases and J 3 bases; bases outside gene matches: 4. Germline CDR1 SGHAT, CDR2 FQNNGV. The CDR3 has 16 residues. The entry originates in a study of cytomegalovirus exposure and HLA in healthy donors. The PCR contained 60 Vbeta and 13 Jbeta primers. The method was immunoSEQ multiplex PCR; TCRdb's version includes in-frame clones alone and lacks a portion of them. Of about 130,000 clones detected, just under 75% appear once; the ten largest clones hold 5.5% to 7%. All donors participated as healthy donors of bone marrow. General observations from the study: An analysis done earlier found most TCR beta V segments productive about 90% or about 30% of the time.

V is TRBV11-2 and J is TRBJ2-1; 10 positions agree with TRBD1. Sequencing was done on a sample of PBMCs. This TCR derives from a man in his forties in good health and CMV-seropositive. CDR3 bases: TGTGCCAGCAGCTTAACCAGGGACAGGGGCTACAATGAGCAGTTCTTC. Its translation: CASSLTRDRGYNEQFF.